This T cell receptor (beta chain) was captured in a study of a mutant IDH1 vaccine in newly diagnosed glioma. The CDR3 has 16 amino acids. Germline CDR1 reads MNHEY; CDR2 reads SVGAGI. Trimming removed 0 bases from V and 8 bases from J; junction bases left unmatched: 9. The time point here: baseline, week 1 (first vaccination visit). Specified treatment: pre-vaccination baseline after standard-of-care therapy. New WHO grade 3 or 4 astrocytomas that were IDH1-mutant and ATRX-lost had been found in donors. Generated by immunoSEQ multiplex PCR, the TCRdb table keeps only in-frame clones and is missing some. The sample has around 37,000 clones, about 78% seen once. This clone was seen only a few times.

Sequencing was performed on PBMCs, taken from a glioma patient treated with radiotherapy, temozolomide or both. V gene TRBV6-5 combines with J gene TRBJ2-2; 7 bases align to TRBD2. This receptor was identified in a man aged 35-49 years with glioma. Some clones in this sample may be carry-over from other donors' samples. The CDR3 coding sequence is TGTGCCAGCAGTTACTCGATTACGGGAGGAGTGGGGGAGCTGTTTTTT. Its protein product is CASSYSITGGVGELFF.